The T cell receptor (beta chain) under discussion was sequenced for a study of cytotoxic CD8 clonotypes in ibrutinib-treated CLL. The overall study: Partial response occurred in 24 patients and complete response in 2; at median approximately 68 months, around 14 remained remitted and some 12 progressed. When averaged across all of the samples, the counts came to 255,043 productive templates and more than 80,000 productive rearrangements. Findings and caveats of the study: Higher circulating CD8+ T-cell counts strongly accompanied higher baseline clonality, above age-matched healthy donors. Rare overall, public clonotypes shrank or held steady under therapy.

A note on this clone: The antigen is not known.

Germline CDR1 reads SQVTM; CDR2 reads ANQGSEA. V lost 7 bases and J 8 bases, leaving 17 bases between the germline ends. The CDR3 totals 13 residues. Method: immunoSEQ multiplex PCR; TCRdb's copy keeps in-frame clones and lacks some. Of about 130,000 clones listed, 84% are singletons. Here the sequenced sample was PBMCs, taken after 24 months of ibrutinib treatment. The source of this sequence is a human donor with chronic lymphocytic leukemia. V gene TRBV29-1 combines with J gene TRBJ1-4; D is undetermined. CDR3: CSGYVAEGEKLFF. DNA for the CDR3: TGCAGCGGGTATGTGGCTGAAGGAGAAAAACTGTTTTTT.